Each of the 11 T cell receptor beta chains below was sequenced from the same sample in a study of CD4 T cells in relation to SARS-CoV-2 and coronaviruses. This table comes from immunoSEQ multiplex PCR, and its TCRdb copy is limited to in-frame clones, with some not included. There are some 21,000 clones in the sample; around three quarters occur only once, and approximately 15% lies in the top ten. These TCRs are of unknown antigen specificity. CD4+ T cells from unexposed donors were obtained before the COVID-19 pandemic (2011-2018). After ten to eleven days of culture, CD4+ T cells were isolated. Material: CD4+ T cells from PBMCs, cultured in vitro. All receptors come from a human donor in good health.

The chain links TRBV6-5 to TRBJ2-1; D tentatively fits TRBD1 or TRBD2 (6 bases each). Germline V gene data show CDR1 as MNHEY and CDR2 as SVGAGI. With 8 bases removed from V and 8 bases from J, the gap between germline ends came to 19 bases. CDR3 length equals 14 residues. This CDR3 is CASGLQGREDEQFF. DNA for the CDR3: TGTGCCAGCGGACTACAGGGTCGGGAAGATGAGCAGTTCTTC.

The rearrangement joins TRBV6-6 to TRBJ2-5; D not resolved. Per the germline V gene, CDR1 is MNHNY and CDR2 is SVGAGI (reference sequence). This CDR3 has 16 residues. V lost 6 bases, J lost 1 base, and 18 bases lay in between. DNA of the CDR3: TGTGCCAGCAGCCCTGATAGGGAAGCCTTCCAAGAGACCCAGTACTTC. Its translation is CASSPDREAFQETQYF.

The table lists this clone with a few counts. CDR3 sequence (DNA): TGCGCCAGCAGCTTGGACCGTTCTGGGGCCAACGTCCTGACTTTC. Translating gives CASSLDRSGANVLTF. The chain links TRBV5-1 to TRBJ2-6; D is ambiguous. V was pared by 0 bases and J by 1 base, with 5 bases between. The CDR3 has 15 residues. CDR1 is SGHRS, CDR2 YFSETQ, per germline.

The chain links TRBV6-6 to TRBJ1-5; 7 bases match TRBD1. Germline V gene sequence: CDR1 MNHNY, CDR2 SVGAGI (reference sequence). J was trimmed by 4 bases and V by 8 bases; bases with no gene match: 11. This CDR3 contains 15 residues. The CDR3: CASRRDRSPNQPQHF. The CDR3 nucleotides read TGTGCCAGCCGCCGGGACAGAAGCCCAAATCAGCCCCAGCATTTT.

The chain uses TRBV6-5 and TRBJ2-7, with a possible D match to TRBD2 (5 bases). The CDR3 has 13 residues. The V end was cut by 6 bases, the J end by 3 bases, with 12 bases between. Germline V CDR1 and CDR2: MNHEY, SVGAGI. CDR3 region: CASSRGPLYEQYF. The CDR3 DNA reads as TGTGCCAGCAGCCGGGGTCCCCTCTACGAGCAGTACTTC.

This clone was recorded once. J is TRBJ1-6 and V is TRBV6-5; D remains ambiguous. V was trimmed by 6 bases and J by 0 bases, leaving 9 bases between them. The CDR3 sequence is 15 residues long. Germline loops: CDR1 MNHEY, CDR2 SVGAGI. CDR3 coding DNA: TGTGCCAGCAGCACCAGCGGCTCCTATAATTCACCCCTCCACTTT. Amino acids: CASSTSGSYNSPLHF.

The rearrangement links TRBV7-7 to TRBJ2-5; 8 bases align to TRBD2. Germline V gene data show CDR1 as SSHAT and CDR2 as FNYEAQ (reference sequence). V was clipped by 2 bases and J by 5 bases; unmatched bases: 7. The CDR3 spans 15 residues. CDR3 region: CASSLLAGGAETQYF. In DNA, the CDR3 is TGTGCCAGCAGCTTATTGGCGGGGGGCGCGGAGACCCAGTACTTC.

The rearrangement links TRBV29-1 to TRBJ2-3; D might be TRBD2 (6 bases). The CDR3 consists of 14 residues. The germline V gene encodes CDR1 SQVTM and CDR2 ANQGSEA. Deletions cut 6 bases from V and 2 bases from J, with 15 bases between. Here the CDR3 reads CSVHRDLNTDTQYF. The CDR3 nucleotides read TGCAGCGTGCACCGGGACTTAAACACAGATACGCAGTATTTT.

The V call is TRBV4-3, the J call TRBJ2-1, with TRBD2 matching over 11 bases. CDR1 and CDR2 (germline): LGHNA, YSLEER. V shed 1 base and J 1 base; nucleotides not matched to a gene: 3. The CDR3 is made up of 17 amino acids. The CDR3 loop is CASSQGTSGRSYNEQFF. In DNA, the CDR3 is TGCGCCAGCAGCCAAGGGACTAGCGGGCGATCCTACAATGAGCAGTTCTTC.

The chain carries TRBV5-1 and TRBJ2-7; weak D call: TRBD2 (5 bases). With 2 bases removed from V and 11 bases from J, the gap between germline ends came to 17 bases. The CDR3 has 13 residues. CDR1 SGHRS and CDR2 YFSETQ come from the germline V gene. CDR3 nucleotide sequence: TGCGCCAGCAGCTTCGGGGAAGGCGTGATGGAGTACTTC. As protein: CASSFGEGVMEYF.

The chain combines TRBV2 with TRBJ2-1; D remains unclear. CDR1 is SNHLY and CDR2 is FYNNEI in the germline V gene. V was shortened by 8 bases and J by 4 bases, with 9 bases between the two germline ends. This CDR3 spans 12 amino acids. This chain's CDR3 is CASSRGYNEQFF. The DNA for the CDR3 is TGTGCCAGCTCCAGAGGTTACAATGAGCAGTTCTTC.